Listed below are T cell receptor beta chains from one sample, sequenced in a study of blood T cell repertoires in COVID-19. Assay: immunoSEQ multiplex PCR; the TCRdb copy retains only in-frame clones and omits some. Of fewer than 350,000 clones in the sample, about 90% were seen once. The specimen sequenced was peripheral blood. These TCRs come from a woman aged 30 to 39 with COVID-19, enrolled during active disease. Both conserved end residues are part of each CDR3. The D gene is left open where the match is weak. Clone size is stated in some rows and not others, as once, few, many or a class when expanded.

v_call	clone_size	d_call	j_call	cdr3_aa	cdr3_nt
TRBV18	.	TRBD1	TRBJ1-1	CASSPTQGAVEAFF	TGTGCCAGCTCACCAACCCAGGGGGCGGTTGAAGCTTTCTTT
TRBV6-6	.	TRBD1	TRBJ1-2	CASSWDRSNYGYTF	TGTGCCAGCAGTTGGGACAGGAGTAACTATGGCTACACCTTC
TRBV27	.	.	TRBJ2-1	CASSLYPGTGYNEQFF	TGTGCCAGCAGTTTATACCCCGGGACTGGATACAATGAGCAGTTCTTC
TRBV24-1	.	.	TRBJ2-1	CATSDLSNEQFF	TGTGCCACCAGTGATTTGTCGAATGAGCAGTTCTTC
TRBV3-1/TRBV3-2	.	TRBD2	TRBJ2-5	CASSRGGTETQYF	TGTGCCAGCAGCCGCGGGGGTACGGAGACCCAGTACTTC
TRBV5-5	.	TRBD1	TRBJ2-7	CASSLSRTGTSYEQYF	TGTGCCAGCAGCTTGTCCAGGACAGGAACTTCCTACGAGCAGTACTTC
TRBV5-4	.	.	TRBJ1-2	CASSYGLRAYTLGYTF	TGTGCCAGCAGCTATGGCTTGAGGGCCTATACGCTAGGCTACACCTTC
TRBV7-9	.	.	TRBJ1-1	CASSLPVGANTEAFF	TGTGCCAGCAGCCTACCCGTGGGAGCGAACACTGAAGCTTTCTTT
TRBV27	many	TRBD1	TRBJ2-1	CATSDRGPNNEQFF	TGTGCCACTTCAGATAGGGGGCCAAACAATGAGCAGTTCTTC
TRBV14	.	.	TRBJ1-6	CASSPGWLGSPLHF	TGTGCCAGCAGCCCAGGGTGGCTAGGTTCACCCCTCCACTTT
TRBV19	.	TRBD1	TRBJ1-5	CASSIAVTGWDQPQHF	TGTGCCAGTAGTATAGCAGTGACAGGGTGGGATCAGCCCCAGCATTTT
TRBV6-5	.	.	TRBJ1-2	CASSYLAGDYGYTF	TGTGCCAGCAGTTACTTAGCAGGGGACTATGGCTACACCTTC
TRBV5-6	.	.	TRBJ2-7	CASSAGTPVYEQYF	TGTGCCAGCAGCGCCGGGACACCGGTCTACGAGCAGTACTTC
TRBV5-6	medium-sized	TRBD2	TRBJ2-7	CASSAGGLAELLSYEQYF	TGTGCCAGCAGCGCGGGAGGGCTAGCGGAACTCCTCTCCTACGAGCAGTACTTC
TRBV29-1	.	TRBD2	TRBJ2-5	CSGGVRGGETQYF	TGCAGCGGGGGAGTGCGCGGGGGAGAGACCCAGTACTTC
TRBV5-1	.	TRBD1	TRBJ2-2	CASSLVQGAGTGELFF	TGCGCCAGCAGCTTGGTTCAGGGGGCAGGGACCGGGGAGCTGTTTTTT
TRBV28	.	.	TRBJ1-2	CASSFLGVDRSYGYTF	TGTGCCAGCAGTTTTTTGGGGGTAGACAGGTCCTATGGCTACACCTTC
TRBV11-2	.	.	TRBJ2-3	CASSLGATDTQYF	TGTGCCAGCAGCTTAGGGGCCACAGATACGCAGTATTTT
TRBV7-9	.	.	TRBJ2-7	CASSYPGQGYEQYF	TGTGCCAGCAGTTATCCGGGACAAGGCTACGAGCAGTACTTC
TRBV11-2	.	.	TRBJ2-5	CASSLGSGHMMSQYF	TGTGCCAGCAGCTTAGGTAGCGGACATATGATGTCCCAGTACTTC
TRBV5-4	.	TRBD1	TRBJ2-5	CASSLRQGLLETQYF	TGTGCCAGCAGCCTCCGACAGGGGTTGTTGGAGACCCAGTACTTC
TRBV5-1	.	TRBD1	TRBJ1-2	CASSLATGDYGYTF	TGCGCCAGCAGCTTGGCGACAGGGGACTATGGCTACACCTTC
TRBV15	.	.	TRBJ1-5	CATREQGRGDQPQHF	TGTGCCACCAGAGAACAGGGACGGGGGGATCAGCCCCAGCATTTT
TRBV5-1	once	.	TRBJ2-2	CASSPTYGVKANTGELFF	TGCGCCAGCAGCCCCACCTACGGGGTGAAAGCGAACACCGGGGAGCTGTTTTTT
TRBV6-6	.	TRBD1	TRBJ1-5	CASSGDRAWQPQHF	TGTGCCAGCAGTGGCGACAGGGCGTGGCAGCCCCAGCATTTT
TRBV5-1	many	.	TRBJ1-4	CASSLEVQGEKLFF	TGCGCCAGCAGCTTGGAGGTTCAGGGAGAAAAACTGTTTTTT